These 14 T cell receptor beta chains originate from one sample sequenced in a study of cytomegalovirus exposure and HLA in healthy donors. Researchers ran the PCR with 60 Vbeta and 13 Jbeta primers. Clones were sequenced by immunoSEQ multiplex PCR, and TCRdb holds only the in-frame ones, with some missing. The sample has under 250,000 clones; around 73% are singletons. Material for sequencing was PBMCs. Receptors originate from a male donor in good health and CMV-seronegative.

This clone was seen a handful of times. At one boundary the junction diverges from the germline segment, which might be a read error. This rearrangement joins TRBV7-9 to TRBJ1-3; 8 bases match TRBD1. The germline CDR1 and CDR2 sequences are SEHNR and FQNEAQ (reference sequence). This CDR3 spans 18 amino acids. The CDR3 region is CSSSLDREPPGSGNTIYF. The DNA for the CDR3 is TGTTCCAGCAGCTTGGACAGGGAGCCCCCCGGCTCTGGAAACACCATATATTTT.

The chain joins TRBV2 to TRBJ2-7; 7 bases are shared with TRBD1. The V gene's germline CDR1 is SNHLY and CDR2 FYNNEI. The CDR3 is 13 amino acids. V lost 6 bases to trimming and J lost 2 bases; unmatched junction nucleotides: 4. The CDR3 loop reads CASSTQGTYEQYF. CDR3 nucleotides: TGTGCCAGCAGCACACAGGGGACCTACGAGCAGTACTTC.

The rearrangement joins TRBV5-1 to TRBJ2-3; 12 bases are shared with TRBD2. The V and J ends lost 0 bases and 5 bases, in that order; junction bases with no gene match: 4. Germline V gene lookup returns CDR1 SGHRS and CDR2 YFSETQ. CDR3 length: 16 amino acids. For the CDR3, the DNA is TGCGCCAGCAGCTTGGGACTAGCGGGGGTACAAGATACGCAGTATTTT. This gives the protein CASSLGLAGVQDTQYF.

This clone was counted a few times. This chain links TRBV19 with TRBJ2-7; 8 bases line up with TRBD1. CDR3 length: 15 residues. Trimming took 7 bases from V and 4 from J; bases not matched to a gene: 12. Germline CDR1 reads LNHDA; CDR2 reads SQIVND (reference sequence). The CDR3, as DNA: TGTGCCAGTACCCCAAAACAGGGGGAAATTTACGAGCAGTACTTC. Amino acids: CASTPKQGEIYEQYF.

In its sample, this clone was seen once. V usage is TRBV19 and J usage is TRBJ2-5; TRBD1 agrees at 7 bases. V lost 1 base to trimming and J lost 4 bases; unmatched junction nucleotides: 6. In germline, CDR1 is LNHDA, CDR2 SQIVND (reference sequence). The CDR3 has 15 amino acids. CDR3 DNA sequence: TGTGCCAGTAGTATAGGAACAGGGGAAGGAGAGACCCAGTACTTC. It codes for CASSIGTGEGETQYF.

The rearrangement links TRBV28 to TRBJ2-5; 10 bases map to TRBD2. Germline loops: CDR1 MDHEN, CDR2 SYDVKM. The CDR3 length is 14 residues. V lost 5 bases, J lost 11 bases, and 11 bases stayed unmatched. CDR3 sequence reads: CASSPQREGPAQYF. The DNA for the CDR3 is TGTGCCAGCAGTCCCCAGCGGGAGGGCCCGGCTCAGTACTTC.

This chain links TRBV30 with TRBJ1-5; 11 nucleotides line up with TRBD1. Germline values: CDR1 GTSNPN, CDR2 SVGIG (reference sequence). V trimming: 4 bases; J trimming: 4 bases; junction bases outside the gene matches: 15. The CDR3 runs to 18 residues. The DNA of the CDR3 is TGTGCCTGGATACCGACCACCCAACGGGACAGGGGGAATCAGCCCCAGCATTTT. Its protein product is CAWIPTTQRDRGNQPQHF.

CDR3 DNA sequence: TGCGCCAGCAGTGAGGTAGCGGGAGTCGGCGAGCAGTACTTC. It translates to CASSEVAGVGEQYF. The rearrangement links TRBV10-1 to TRBJ2-7; TRBD2 matches 9 bases. Trimming removed 2 bases from V and 6 bases from J; junction bases left unmatched: 5. The germline gives CDR1 WNHNN, CDR2 SYGVQD (reference sequence). The CDR3 is made up of 14 amino acids.

This sequence joins TRBV18 and TRBJ1-5; no reliable D call. The CDR3 totals 15 residues. V was shortened by 1 base and J by 0 bases, with 7 bases between the two germline ends. Germline values: CDR1 KGHSH, CDR2 LQKENI. CDR3 region: CASSPQRHSNQPQHF. The CDR3 DNA reads as TGTGCCAGCTCACCACAGCGGCATAGCAATCAGCCCCAGCATTTT.

This sequence joins TRBV4-1 and TRBJ2-1, with TRBD2 matching over 14 bases. CDR1 and CDR2 (germline): MGHRA, YSYEKL. The CDR3 length is 18 residues. J gave up 4 bases and V 3 bases, and 8 bases lay outside the gene matches. For the CDR3, the DNA is TGCGCCAGCAGCCAGGGGGGACTAGCGGGGGCGTATTACAATGAGCAGTTCTTC. Translation: CASSQGGLAGAYYNEQFF.

The chain carries TRBV6-6 and TRBJ1-5; 7 nucleotides align to TRBD1. The CDR3 contains 15 residues. J was trimmed by 4 bases and V by 4 bases; bases with no gene match: 7. Germline assignment: CDR1 MNHNY and CDR2 SVGAGI (reference sequence). Written as DNA, the CDR3 is TGTGCCAGCAGTTTATACGGACAGGTTAATCAGCCCCAGCATTTT. Encoded protein: CASSLYGQVNQPQHF.

The chain has TRBV19 and TRBJ2-7, with 9 bases that match TRBD1. The CDR3 totals 14 residues. Unmatched junction bases numbered 9, after V lost 6 bases and J lost 6 bases. Germline V gene sequence: CDR1 LNHDA, CDR2 SQIVND (reference sequence). CDR3 sequence (DNA): TGTGCCAGTAGGATACAGGGGGCGCTTGGCGAGCAGTACTTC. Translating it yields CASRIQGALGEQYF.

This chain links TRBV4-1 with TRBJ2-7; 10 positions match TRBD1. Per germline, CDR1 MGHRA and CDR2 YSYEKL. CDR3 length: 14 amino acids. J gave up 4 bases and V 4 bases, and 4 bases lay outside the gene matches. The CDR3 sequence: CASSRDRGLYEQYF. The CDR3 coding sequence is TGCGCCAGCAGCCGGGACAGGGGATTATACGAGCAGTACTTC.

Details on this clone: An end of the junction differs from the germline gene, which may be a read error. CDR3 sequence: CSSSKGQGAEETQYF. The CDR3 DNA sequence: TGTTCCAGCAGCAAGGGACAGGGGGCGGAGGAGACCCAGTACTTC. This sequence joins TRBV7-9 and TRBJ2-5, with TRBD1 matching over 12 bases. Germline-derived CDR1 and CDR2 are SEHNR and FQNEAQ (reference sequence). The CDR3 length is 15 residues.